Shown below are 25 T cell receptor beta chains from a single sample sequenced in a study of cytomegalovirus exposure and HLA in healthy donors. Primers for the PCR totalled 60 Vbeta and 13 Jbeta. The protocol was immunoSEQ multiplex PCR, while the TCRdb copy is restricted to in-frame clones and leaves out a portion. Of some 90,000 clones listed, 60% to 85% are singletons. The source material was PBMCs. These TCRs come from a boy aged 10-17 years in good health and CMV-seronegative.

The chain has TRBV6-5 and TRBJ1-5, with TRBD1 identical over 7 bases. The CDR3 is 15 amino acids. V lost 6 bases and J lost 9; bases outside the gene matches: 14. Per germline, CDR1 MNHEY and CDR2 SVGAGI. CDR3 nucleotide sequence: TGTGCCAGCAGCCAAAACCGGGACAGCAAAAGGCCCCAGCATTTT. Protein product: CASSQNRDSKRPQHF.

V gene TRBV7-2 combines with J gene TRBJ2-6; D is unresolved. The V gene lost 1 base and the J gene lost 9 bases, with 16 bases spanning the gap. Germline V lookup: CDR1 SGHTA, CDR2 FQGNSA. This CDR3 spans 16 amino acids. CDR3 bases: TGTGCCAGCAGCTTAGTTCGGTTGCGGATGGACAACGTCCTGACTTTC. Its protein is CASSLVRLRMDNVLTF.

This chain joins TRBV15 and TRBJ2-2; no reliable D call. Germline V gene sequence: CDR1 LNHNV, CDR2 YYDKDF (reference sequence). Trimming pared 1 base from V and 5 bases from J, leaving 8 bases between. The CDR3 is 14 residues long. The CDR3 nucleotides are TGTGCCACCAGCAGAGGGTCGGAGACCGGGGAGCTGTTTTTT. This codes for CATSRGSETGELFF.

As concerns this clone: At the DNA level, this CDR3 is encoded by other sequences in the same sample as well. This chain joins TRBV30 and TRBJ2-7; the D gene is possibly TRBD1 (6 bases). The CDR3 consists of 13 residues. The V end lost 0 bases, the J end lost 2 bases, and 8 bases lay between the germline ends. Germline CDR1 GTSNPN, CDR2 SVGIG (reference sequence). The CDR3 region is CAWSVGGPYEQYF. The CDR3 DNA reads TGTGCCTGGAGTGTTGGGGGCCCCTACGAGCAGTACTTC.

The chain carries TRBV9 and TRBJ2-2; 8 bases agree with TRBD2. The CDR3 runs to 15 residues. V was clipped by 0 bases and J by 4 bases; unmatched bases: 2. The germline CDR1 and CDR2 sequences are SGDLS and YYNGEE. CDR3 loop: CASSVGAGGTGELFF. As DNA, the CDR3 is TGTGCCAGCAGCGTAGGGGCGGGAGGCACCGGGGAGCTGTTTTTT.

The rearrangement joins TRBV2 to TRBJ1-2; D may be TRBD1 (6 bases). Germline V lookup: CDR1 SNHLY, CDR2 FYNNEI. Trimming took off 3 bases at V and 4 bases at J, with 6 bases between the two ends. The CDR3 sequence is 12 residues long. The CDR3 reads CASSDRGYGYTF. CDR3 bases: TGTGCCAGCAGTGACAGGGGCTATGGCTACACCTTC.

With respect to this clone: The junction does not match germline at one end; this may be a read error. This chain connects TRBV7-7 to TRBJ2-2; tentative D call: TRBD1 (5 bases). This CDR3 comprises 14 residues. Germline V lookup: CDR1 SSHAT, CDR2 FNYEAQ (reference sequence). This CDR3 reads CASRLDTYTGELFF. The CDR3 DNA reads as TGTGCTAGCAGATTGGACACCTACACCGGGGAGCTGTTTTTT.

Concerning this clone: Other DNA sequences from this sample encode an identical CDR3 as well. The chain employs TRBV9 and TRBJ1-1, with TRBD1 identical over 10 bases. The V gene's germline CDR1 is SGDLS and CDR2 YYNGEE. This CDR3 comprises 14 residues. J gave up 5 bases and V 0 bases, and 1 base lay outside the gene matches. CDR3 in DNA: TGTGCCAGCAGCGTAGGGACAGGGGGAACTGAAGCTTTCTTT. This sequence encodes CASSVGTGGTEAFF.

The chain combines TRBV29-1 with TRBJ2-2; 12 bases line up with TRBD2. CDR1 and CDR2 (germline): SQVTM, ANQGSEA. This CDR3 region has 14 residues. J gave up 4 bases and V 6 bases, and 3 bases lay outside the gene matches. In DNA form, the CDR3 reads TGCAGCGTACCGGGACTAGCGGGCACCGGGGAGCTGTTTTTT. This encodes CSVPGLAGTGELFF.

This chain connects TRBV19 to TRBJ1-1; 7 bases are a match to TRBD1. The V and J ends lost 5 bases and 4 bases, in that order; junction bases with no gene match: 7. The CDR3 spans 14 residues. In germline, CDR1 is LNHDA, CDR2 SQIVND (reference sequence). CDR3 nucleotide sequence: TGTGCCAGTAGTCCCCGACAGGGAATCACTGAAGCTTTCTTT. The encoded protein is CASSPRQGITEAFF. The variable domain in full, with the rest retrieved from reference TRBV19 and TRBJ1-1, is DGGITQSPKYLFRKEGQNVTLSCEQNLNHDAMYWYRQDPGQGLRLIYYSQIVNDFQKGDIAEGYSVSREKKESFPLTVTSAQKNPTAFYLCASSPRQGITEAFFGQGTRLTVV.

The table lists this clone with a few counts. This chain joins TRBV7-9 and TRBJ2-3; 7 nucleotides agree with TRBD1. There are 13 residues in the CDR3. CDR1 and CDR2 (germline): SEHNR, FQNEAQ (reference sequence). With 5 bases clipped from V and 15 bases from J, the junction kept 14 bases outside the gene matches. The CDR3 loop reads CASSRGQALVDYF. The CDR3 nucleotides are TGTGCCAGCAGCAGAGGACAGGCCTTGGTCGATTATTTT.

About this clone: Other nucleotide sequences in the sample specify the same CDR3. The rearrangement links TRBV6-5 to TRBJ2-1; D is possibly TRBD2 (5 bases). Trimming stripped 3 bases from V and 9 bases from J, with 9 bases between. Germline loops: CDR1 MNHEY, CDR2 SVGAGI. This CDR3 is built from 12 residues. The CDR3 sequence is CASSYSGVEQFF. CDR3 bases: TGTGCCAGCAGTTATTCCGGGGTTGAGCAGTTCTTC.

This rearrangement joins TRBV4-1 to TRBJ1-1, with D possibly TRBD1 on 5 matching bases. The CDR3 contains 16 residues. Between the trimmed V and J ends, which lost 0 bases and 4 bases, there was a span of 15 bases. CDR1 and CDR2 from the germline V gene are MGHRA and YSYEKL. The chain's CDR3 is CASSQDRSFQGTEAFF. The CDR3 region has the DNA TGCGCCAGCAGCCAAGATAGGAGTTTTCAGGGCACTGAAGCTTTCTTT.

This clone was seen just once. This chain links TRBV5-1 with TRBJ1-6; 8 bases match TRBD1. Germline-derived CDR1 and CDR2 are SGHRS and YFSETQ. Trimming took 0 bases from V and 6 from J; bases not matched to a gene: 2. The length of the CDR3 is 15 residues. CDR3 sequence reads: CASSLGTGPNSPLHF. DNA of the CDR3: TGCGCCAGCAGCTTGGGGACAGGGCCTAATTCACCCCTCCACTTT.

About this clone: Other nucleotide sequences in the sample specify the same CDR3. The V gene is TRBV27, the J gene TRBJ1-2, with TRBD1 identical over 8 bases. The germline V gene has CDR1 MNHEY and CDR2 SMNVEV (reference sequence). J gave up 4 bases and V 2 bases, and 0 bases lay outside the gene matches. CDR3 size: 13 residues. The DNA for the CDR3 is TGTGCCAGCAGTTTAACAGGGGGCTATGGCTACACCTTC. It is translated as CASSLTGGYGYTF.

This chain connects TRBV4-3 to TRBJ1-1, with D maybe TRBD1 (5 bases). In germline, CDR1 is LGHNA, CDR2 YSLEER. The V end was cut by 3 bases, the J end by 7 bases, with 9 bases between. The CDR3 loop spans 12 amino acids. CDR3: CASSQRGGEAFF. Here the CDR3 DNA reads TGCGCCAGCAGCCAGCGGGGCGGTGAAGCTTTCTTT.

The chain couples TRBV7-2 to TRBJ2-7; the D gene is possibly TRBD1 (6 bases). CDR1 SGHTA and CDR2 FQGNSA come from the germline V gene. This CDR3 region has 14 residues. V lost 3 bases, J lost 3 bases, and 12 bases lay in between. The CDR3 bases are TGTGCCAGCAGCTTTTCCGGGACACTCTACGAGCAGTACTTC. Amino acids: CASSFSGTLYEQYF.

The rearrangement uses TRBV6-5 and TRBJ1-2; tentative D call: TRBD1 (6 bases). The CDR3 consists of 12 residues. The V gene lost 5 bases and the J gene lost 9 bases, with 13 bases spanning the gap. Looked up from germline, CDR1 is MNHEY and CDR2 is SVGAGI. CDR3 sequence reads: CASSRHRESYTF. In DNA form, the CDR3 reads TGTGCCAGCAGTCGGCACAGGGAAAGCTACACCTTC.

V is TRBV27 and J is TRBJ2-7; D gene ambiguous. The germline V and J ends were trimmed by 4 bases and 0 bases, with 10 bases remaining between them. The germline V gene has CDR1 MNHEY and CDR2 SMNVEV (reference sequence). CDR3 size: 14 residues. The CDR3 sequence is CASSSYSSSYEQYF. The CDR3 nucleotides are TGTGCCAGCAGTTCCTATTCGAGCTCCTACGAGCAGTACTTC.

This clone was counted once. CDR3 sequence reads: CASSVDTGELFF. DNA for the CDR3: TGTGCCAGCAGCGTAGACACCGGGGAGCTGTTTTTT. The chain uses TRBV5-4 and TRBJ2-2; no definite D call. The germline CDR1 and CDR2 sequences are SGHNT and YYREEE (reference sequence). Trimming removed 4 bases at V and 3 bases at J, with 4 bases between. CDR3 size: 12 residues.

The chain combines TRBV6-1 with TRBJ2-5; no clear D gene. Germline V gene lookup returns CDR1 MNHNS and CDR2 SASEGT. This CDR3 contains 13 residues. Trimming pared 9 bases from V and 1 base from J, leaving 12 bases between. CDR3 in DNA: TGTGCCAGGTCTCGAGGCCTCCAAGAGACCCAGTACTTC. This translates into CARSRGLQETQYF.

This clone was observed a handful of times. The chain is built from TRBV7-2 and TRBJ2-2, with 8 bases lining up with TRBD2. Germline lookup yields CDR1 SGHTA and CDR2 FQGNSA. CDR3 length: 15 amino acids. Trimming at V came to 5 bases and at J to 2 bases, leaving 4 bases not matched to a gene. CDR3 protein: CASSVSGGNTGELFF. In DNA, the CDR3 is TGTGCCAGCAGCGTAAGCGGGGGTAACACCGGGGAGCTGTTTTTT.

CDR3 DNA: TGCGCCAGCAGCTTGAGCAGGGTGGGGGCCAACACTGAAGCTTTCTTT. This sequence encodes CASSLSRVGANTEAFF. The chain recombines TRBV5-1 with TRBJ1-1; weak D call: TRBD1 (6 bases). This CDR3 comprises 16 residues. Germline assignment: CDR1 SGHRS and CDR2 YFSETQ. V was pared by 1 base and J by 2 bases, with 15 bases between.

As to this clone: One junction end disagrees with the germline gene, perhaps due to a read error. The chain carries TRBV9 and TRBJ2-7; a weak D match, TRBD2 (5 bases). Germline V lookup: CDR1 SGDLS, CDR2 YYNGEE. The CDR3 loop spans 14 amino acids. The CDR3 protein is CASSVTGSSDEQYF. The CDR3 nucleotides read TGTGCCAGCAGCGTAACGGGATCCTCCGACGAGCAGTACTTC.

This clone appeared a few times. The CDR3 DNA reads as TGTGCCAGCAGTTACGGTCAGGGGGCTATGAACTATGGCTACACCTTC. Protein sequence: CASSYGQGAMNYGYTF. The chain couples TRBV6-5 to TRBJ1-2, with 8 positions matching TRBD1. Germline assignment: CDR1 MNHEY and CDR2 SVGAGI. There are 16 residues in the CDR3. J gave up 2 bases and V 2 bases, and 7 bases lay outside the gene matches.